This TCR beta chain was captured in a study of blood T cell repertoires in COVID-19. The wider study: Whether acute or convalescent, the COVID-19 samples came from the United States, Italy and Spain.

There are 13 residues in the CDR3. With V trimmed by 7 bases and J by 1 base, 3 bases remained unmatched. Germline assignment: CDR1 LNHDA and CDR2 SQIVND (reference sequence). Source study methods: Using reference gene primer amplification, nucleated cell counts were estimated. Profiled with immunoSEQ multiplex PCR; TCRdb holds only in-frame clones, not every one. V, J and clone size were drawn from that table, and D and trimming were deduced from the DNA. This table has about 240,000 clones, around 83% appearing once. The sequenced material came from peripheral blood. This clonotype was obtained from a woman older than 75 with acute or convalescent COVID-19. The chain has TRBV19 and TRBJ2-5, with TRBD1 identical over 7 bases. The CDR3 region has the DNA TGTGCCAGTAACGGGGACAGCCAAGAGACCCAGTACTTC. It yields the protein CASNGDSQETQYF.